This T cell receptor (beta chain) stems from a study of blood T cell repertoires in COVID-19. Study information: Some COVID-19 samples were acute and others convalescent; all came from the United States, Italy and Spain. From T cells, B-cell-depleted T cells, or PBMCs came the material, which was cDNA or gDNA.

V lost 2 bases and J 4 bases, leaving 8 bases between the germline ends. Germline V gives CDR1 MNHEY, CDR2 SMNVEV (reference sequence). The CDR3 consists of 13 residues. Per the authors' pipeline: Using reference gene primer amplification, nucleated cell counts were estimated. The data were produced by immunoSEQ multiplex PCR, yet TCRdb's version contains in-frame clones alone and is incomplete. V, J and clone size were drawn from that table, and D and trimming were deduced from the DNA. There are about 260,000 clones in the sample; about 87% occur only once, and roughly 10% lies in the top ten. Seattle patients were enrolled while actively infected and followed longitudinally. Comments on this clone: Other DNA sequences in this sample translate to the same CDR3.

The clonotype originates from a woman in her 70s with COVID-19, enrolled during active disease. The V and J genes are TRBV27 and TRBJ1-2, with a possible D match to TRBD1 (5 bases). The material sequenced was peripheral blood. Here the CDR3 reads CASSLRGSYGYTF. CDR3 DNA sequence: TGTGCCAGCAGTTTAAGGGGAAGCTATGGCTACACCTTC.